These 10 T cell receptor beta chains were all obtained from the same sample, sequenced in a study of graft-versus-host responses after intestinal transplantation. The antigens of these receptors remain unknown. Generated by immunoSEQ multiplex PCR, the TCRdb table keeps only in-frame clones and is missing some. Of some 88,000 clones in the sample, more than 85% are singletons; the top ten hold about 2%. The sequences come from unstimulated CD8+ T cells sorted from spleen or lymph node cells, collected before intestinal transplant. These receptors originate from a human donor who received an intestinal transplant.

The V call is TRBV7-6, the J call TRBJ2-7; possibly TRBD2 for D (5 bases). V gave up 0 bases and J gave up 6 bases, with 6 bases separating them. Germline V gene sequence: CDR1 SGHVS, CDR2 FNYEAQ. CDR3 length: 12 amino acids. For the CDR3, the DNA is TGTGCCAGCAGCTTAGCTGGAGGCGAGCAGTACTTC. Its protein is CASSLAGGEQYF.

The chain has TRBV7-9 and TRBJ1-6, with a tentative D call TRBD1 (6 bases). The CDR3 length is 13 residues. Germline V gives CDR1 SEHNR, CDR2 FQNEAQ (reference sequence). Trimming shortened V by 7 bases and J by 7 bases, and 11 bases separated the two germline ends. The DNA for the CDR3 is TGTGCCAGCATGAGGGACAACAATTCACCCCTCCACTTT. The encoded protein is CASMRDNNSPLHF.

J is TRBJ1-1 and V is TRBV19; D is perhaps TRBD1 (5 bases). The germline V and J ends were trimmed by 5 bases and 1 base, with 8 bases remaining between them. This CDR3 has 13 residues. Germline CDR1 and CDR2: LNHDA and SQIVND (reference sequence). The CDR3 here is CASSLGGNTEAFF. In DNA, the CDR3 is TGTGCCAGTAGTCTCGGGGGGAACACTGAAGCTTTCTTT.

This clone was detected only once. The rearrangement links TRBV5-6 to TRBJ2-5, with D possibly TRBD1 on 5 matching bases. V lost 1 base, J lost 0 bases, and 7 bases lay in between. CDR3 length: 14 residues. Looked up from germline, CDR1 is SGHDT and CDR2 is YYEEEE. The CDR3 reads CASSLPGNQETQYF. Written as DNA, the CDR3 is TGTGCCAGCAGCTTGCCAGGGAACCAAGAGACCCAGTACTTC.

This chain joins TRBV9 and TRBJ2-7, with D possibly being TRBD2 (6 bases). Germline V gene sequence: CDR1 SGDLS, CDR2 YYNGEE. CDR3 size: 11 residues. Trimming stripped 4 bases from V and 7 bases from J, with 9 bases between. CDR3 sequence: CASSPGGEQYF. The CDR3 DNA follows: TGTGCCAGCAGCCCCGGGGGAGAGCAGTACTTC.

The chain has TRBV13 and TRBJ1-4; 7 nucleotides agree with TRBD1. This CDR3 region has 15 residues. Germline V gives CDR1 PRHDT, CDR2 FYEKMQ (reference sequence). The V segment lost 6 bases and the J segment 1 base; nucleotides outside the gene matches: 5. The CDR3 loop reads CASSSTGVTNEKLFF. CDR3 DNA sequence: TGTGCCAGCAGTTCCACAGGGGTAACTAATGAAAAACTGTTTTTT.

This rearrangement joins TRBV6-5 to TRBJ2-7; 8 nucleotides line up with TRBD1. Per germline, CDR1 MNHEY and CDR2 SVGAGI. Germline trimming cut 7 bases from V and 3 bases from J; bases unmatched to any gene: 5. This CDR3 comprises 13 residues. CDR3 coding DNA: TGTGCCAGCAATGGACAGGGATTCTACGAGCAGTACTTC. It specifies CASNGQGFYEQYF.

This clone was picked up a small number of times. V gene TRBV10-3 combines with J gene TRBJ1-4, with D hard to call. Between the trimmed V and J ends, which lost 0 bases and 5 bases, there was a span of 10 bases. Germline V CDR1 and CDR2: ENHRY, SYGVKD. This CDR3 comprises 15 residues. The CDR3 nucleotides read TGTGCCATCAGTGAGTCGATCGCAGGAAATGAAAAACTGTTTTTT. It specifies CAISESIAGNEKLFF.

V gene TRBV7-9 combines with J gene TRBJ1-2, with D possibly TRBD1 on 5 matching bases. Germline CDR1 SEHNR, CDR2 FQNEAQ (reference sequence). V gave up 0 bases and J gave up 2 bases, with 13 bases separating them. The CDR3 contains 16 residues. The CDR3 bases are TGTGCCAGCAGCTTAGCCGTACAGGACGCGAACTATGGCTACACCTTC. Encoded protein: CASSLAVQDANYGYTF.

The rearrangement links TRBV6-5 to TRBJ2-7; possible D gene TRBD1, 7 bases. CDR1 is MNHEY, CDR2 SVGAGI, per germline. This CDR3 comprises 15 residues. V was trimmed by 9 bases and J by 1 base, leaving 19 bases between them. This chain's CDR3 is CASRDETGTSYEQYF. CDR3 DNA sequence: TGTGCCAGTCGCGATGAGACAGGGACTTCCTACGAGCAGTACTTC.